A selection of T cell receptor beta chains follows, all from one sample in a study of shared T cell receptors in the human thymus. Data came from immunoSEQ multiplex PCR; TCRdb stores just in-frame clones and leaves some out. The profile shows about 380,000 clones, just under 95% of them singletons. The specimen was thymocytes. The source is a human donor. The CDR3 runs from the conserved cysteine through the conserved F or W. The D gene is left open where the match is weak. Clone size, where shown, is once, few, many, or a class for clones that have expanded.

D	V	J	size	CDR3	DNA
TRBD1	TRBV5-8	TRBJ1-2	.	CASSTSDRGLGGYTF	TGTGCCAGCAGCACATCCGACAGGGGGCTCGGTGGCTACACCTTC
.	TRBV20-1	TRBJ2-1	.	CSAIRNNEQFF	TGCAGTGCTATCCGGAACAATGAGCAGTTCTTC
TRBD2	TRBV28	TRBJ2-3	once	CASRLSGADTQYF	TGTGCCAGCAGACTGAGCGGGGCAGATACGCAGTATTTT
TRBD2	TRBV7-2	TRBJ2-1	.	CASSLEAGGGNEQFF	TGTGCCAGCAGCTTAGAGGCGGGAGGGGGCAATGAGCAGTTCTTC
.	TRBV7-9	TRBJ2-1	once	CASSFPFSGRVHEQFF	TGTGCCAGCAGCTTCCCCTTTAGCGGCCGAGTACATGAGCAGTTCTTC
.	TRBV27	TRBJ1-5	.	CASSGSLRGGNQPQHF	TGTGCCAGCAGTGGATCCTTGAGGGGAGGTAATCAGCCCCAGCATTTT
.	TRBV2	TRBJ1-1	.	CASKGGNTEAFF	TGTGCCAGCAAGGGGGGGAACACTGAAGCTTTCTTT
.	TRBV6-4	TRBJ2-1	.	CASSDSVEGTYNEQFF	TGTGCCAGCAGTGACTCGGTCGAGGGCACCTACAATGAGCAGTTCTTC
.	TRBV20-1	TRBJ2-3	.	CSTDDRDTQYF	TGCAGTACAGACGATCGCGATACGCAGTATTTT
.	TRBV7-9	TRBJ2-1	.	CASSLIDKFLHNEQFF	TGTGCCAGCAGCTTAATAGACAAGTTCTTGCACAATGAGCAGTTCTTC
TRBD1	TRBV28	TRBJ1-1	.	CASSLGQGQNTEAFF	TGTGCCAGCAGCCTTGGACAGGGCCAGAACACTGAAGCTTTCTTT
.	TRBV9	TRBJ2-2	.	CASSVLWEEPNTGELFF	TGTGCCAGCAGCGTATTGTGGGAGGAGCCGAACACCGGGGAGCTGTTTTTT